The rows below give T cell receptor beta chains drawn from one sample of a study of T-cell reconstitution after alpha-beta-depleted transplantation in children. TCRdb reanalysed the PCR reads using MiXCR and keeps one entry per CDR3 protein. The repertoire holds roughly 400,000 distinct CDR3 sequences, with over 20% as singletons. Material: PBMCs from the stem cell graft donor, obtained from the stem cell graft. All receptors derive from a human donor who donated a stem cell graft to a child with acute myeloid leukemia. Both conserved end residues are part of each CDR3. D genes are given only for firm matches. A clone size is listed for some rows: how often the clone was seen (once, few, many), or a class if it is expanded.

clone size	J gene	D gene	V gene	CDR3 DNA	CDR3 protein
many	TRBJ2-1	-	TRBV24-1	TGTGCCACCAGTGATTTTCAGGGGACGACCTACAATGAGCAGTTCTTC	CATSDFQGTTYNEQFF
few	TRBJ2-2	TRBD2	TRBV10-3	TGTGCCATCAGTGAGTCGACGACTAGCGGTTACACCGGGGAGCTGTTTTTT	CAISESTTSGYTGELFF
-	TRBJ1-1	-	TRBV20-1	TGCAGTGCTAGTGAAGTCGGCCCTGAAGCTTTCTTT	CSASEVGPEAFF
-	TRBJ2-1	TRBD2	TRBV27	TGTGCCAGCAGTGCCTACCGGGAGGGCCACAATGAGCAGTTCTTC	CASSAYREGHNEQFF
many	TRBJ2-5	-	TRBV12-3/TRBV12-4	TGTGCCAGCAGCTCAGTTGGAGAGACCCAGTACTTC	CASSSVGETQYF
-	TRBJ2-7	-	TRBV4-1	TGCGCCAGCAGCCAGGTGACAGGTAATGATGGTGTGTACGAGCAGTACTTC	CASSQVTGNDGVYEQYF
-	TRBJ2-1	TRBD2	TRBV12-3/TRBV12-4	TGTGCCAGCAGGGGGACTAGCGACAATGAGCAGTTCTTC	CASRGTSDNEQFF
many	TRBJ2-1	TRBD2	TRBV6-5	TGTGCCAGCAGTTACTCCGGTCCGGGACTAGCGGGAGTGGGGGAGCAGTTCTTC	CASSYSGPGLAGVGEQFF
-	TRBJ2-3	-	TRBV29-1	TGCAGCGTTGAAGGGGGGGGCGCAGGTGGTGGAGATACGCAGTATTTT	CSVEGGGAGGGDTQYF
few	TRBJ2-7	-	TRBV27	TGTGCCAGCAGTTTAGTAGACAGGACCTACGAGCAGTACTTC	CASSLVDRTYEQYF
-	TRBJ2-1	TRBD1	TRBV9	TGTGCCAGCAGCACAGGGGGTCGCCCTAATGAGCAGTTCTTC	CASSTGGRPNEQFF
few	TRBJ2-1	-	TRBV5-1	TGCGCCAGCAGCTTGGCGGAGGAGGAGCAGTTCTTC	CASSLAEEEQFF
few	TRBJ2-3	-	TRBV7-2	TGTGCCAGCAGTCCGAGGAGGGGCGCCGGCACAGATACGCAGTATTTT	CASSPRRGAGTDTQYF
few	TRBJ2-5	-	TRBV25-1	TGTGCCAGCAGTGAGGACAGTGGGAGGGAGACCCAGTACTTC	CASSEDSGRETQYF
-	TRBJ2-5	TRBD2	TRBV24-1	TGTGCCACCAGTGATCGACTAGCGGGAAGGGAATTCCAGTACTTC	CATSDRLAGREFQYF
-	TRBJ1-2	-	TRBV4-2	TGTGCCAGCAGCCAAGGGACCTCTAACTATGGCTACACCTTC	CASSQGTSNYGYTF
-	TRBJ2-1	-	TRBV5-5	TGTGCCAGCAGCTTGGCCGATGGGACCTACAATGAGCAGTTCTTC	CASSLADGTYNEQFF
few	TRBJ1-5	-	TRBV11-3	TGTGCCAGCAGCTTAGCCCCCAATCAGCCCCAGCATTTT	CASSLAPNQPQHF
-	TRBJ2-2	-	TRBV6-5	TGTGCCAGCAGTTACCCCGGATACACCGGGGAGCTGTTTTTT	CASSYPGYTGELFF
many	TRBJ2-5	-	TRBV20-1	TGCAGTGCTATCGGGGTTGAGACCCAGTACTTC	CSAIGVETQYF
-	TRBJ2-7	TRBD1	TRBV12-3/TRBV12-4	TGTGCCAGCAGACGGGACAGCGCTCTCTCCTACGAGCAGTACTTC	CASRRDSALSYEQYF
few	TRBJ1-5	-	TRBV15	TGTGCCACCAGCAATCAAAGGGCCAATCAGCCCCAGCATTTT	CATSNQRANQPQHF
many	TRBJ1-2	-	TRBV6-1	TGTGCCAGCAGTCCGAATGACGGCCGCTATGGCTACACCTTC	CASSPNDGRYGYTF
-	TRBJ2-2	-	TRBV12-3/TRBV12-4	TGTGCCAGCAGCTCGATGACCACCGGGGAGCTGTTTTTT	CASSSMTTGELFF
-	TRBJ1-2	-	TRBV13	TGTGCCAGCCGCGAGCAGCGAGGGAGCGATGGCTACACCTTC	CASREQRGSDGYTF
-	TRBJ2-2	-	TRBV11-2	TGTGCCAGCATCGAGATTAGTGCCCCCCACACCGGGGAGCTGTTTTTT	CASIEISAPHTGELFF